The T cell receptor beta chain under discussion was sequenced for a study of glioma-infiltrating T cells after dendritic cell vaccination. A word on this clone: At one boundary the junction diverges from the germline segment, which might be a read error.

This sample's time point: after dendritic cell vaccination, including at tumor progression/relapse. The assay was immunoSEQ multiplex PCR, and TCRdb's table has in-frame clones only and misses some. The sample yields tens of thousands of clones, around 87% seen once. Per germline, CDR1 MRHNA and CDR2 SNTAGT. The CDR3 is 13 residues long. The sequences come from blood, collected after dendritic cell vaccination. This clonotype originated in a human donor with glioblastoma. The V and J genes are TRBV6-4 and TRBJ2-5; 12 bases align to TRBD2. CDR3 in amino acids: CASTPLTSGSPNF. The CDR3 nucleotides read TGTGCCAGCACCCCGCTGACTAGCGGGAGTCCAAACTTC.